This T cell receptor beta chain was recovered during a study of blood T cell repertoires in COVID-19. Study-wide background: Specimens from acute and convalescent COVID-19 originated in the United States, Italy and Spain. Sample material is recorded as cDNA or gDNA derived from T cells, B-cell-depleted T cells, or PBMCs.

TCRdb's table, derived via immunoSEQ multiplex PCR, lists solely in-frame clones and lacks some. This table holds about 140,000 clones, approximately 89% found once. This clone was observed a few times. The CDR3 runs 14 residues. Between the trimmed V and J ends, which lost 0 bases and 3 bases, there was a span of 9 bases. The germline V gene encodes CDR1 GTSNPN and CDR2 SVGIG (reference sequence). The genes are TRBV30 and TRBJ1-5, with no clear D. What was sequenced was peripheral blood. The sequence was obtained from a woman aged 45-65 years with acute or convalescent COVID-19. CDR3 nucleotides: TGTGCCTGGAGTGTCCCGAGAGTCAATCAGCCCCAGCATTTT. Translated, it gives CAWSVPRVNQPQHF.